The clone carrying this T cell receptor (beta chain) came up a few times. What it binds is unknown. Unique molecular identifiers were affixed to single, distinct cDNA molecules. A single record per CDR3 protein comes from TCRdb applying MiXCR to the 5' RACE reads. The repertoire holds fewer than 80,000 distinct CDR3 sequences, with about 9.4% as singletons. The source of the sample is a study of early T cells in non-severe SARS-CoV-2 infection. In the study overall: Sequencing targeted bulk RNA from unsorted whole blood, leaving chains unpaired. Findings and caveats of the study: VDJdb-based annotation leaned toward anti-spike CD8 responses and missed private and CD4 specificities.

Germline V gene sequence: CDR1 DFQATT, CDR2 SNEGSKA (reference sequence). The CDR3 length is 15 residues. Trimming cost V 1 base and J 4 bases; bases outside gene matches: 5. V usage is TRBV20-1 and J usage is TRBJ2-1, with 9 positions matching TRBD2. Sequencing was performed on whole blood. The origin of this receptor is an adult who was a healthcare worker with PCR-confirmed SARS-CoV-2 infection or an uninfected control (not recorded which). This CDR3 reads CSARGGLARYNEQFF. The CDR3 DNA follows: TGCAGTGCTAGAGGAGGACTAGCGAGATACAATGAGCAGTTCTTC.